The source of this T cell receptor beta chain is a study of prognosis after radiotherapy for stage I lung cancer. For the study at large: Enrolled patients were those with stage I non-small cell lung cancer, a group that was recruited between 2018 and January 2019. Study results and caveats: Reportedly, patients with and without metastases differed in TRBV and TRBJ gene usage.

Researchers used two-round multiplex PCR to amplify TCR beta CDR3 starting from genomic DNA. The authors ran first-round PCR with primers specific to each TRBV and TRBJ gene. TCRdb fed the multiplex PCR reads into MiXCR, producing one record per CDR3 protein. In the table there are around 59,000 distinct CDR3 sequences, about 26% of which are singletons. Trimming cost V 7 bases and J 0 bases, with 4 bases left between them. In germline, CDR1 is SNHLY, CDR2 FYNNEI. The CDR3 sequence is 11 residues long. This clonotype was counted at least ten times. The antigen remains undetermined. Here the sequenced sample was PBMCs, taken before or after stereotactic body radiation therapy (not recorded which). The sequence was obtained from a donor at least 50 years old with non-small cell lung cancer. V gene TRBV2 combines with J gene TRBJ2-7; no reliable D call. CDR3 amino acids: CASKASYEQYF. The CDR3 coding sequence is TGTGCCAGCAAGGCCTCCTACGAGCAGTACTTC.